The 30 T cell receptor beta chains in this list originate from one sample, sequenced in a study of tumor-infiltrating lymphocytes in primary liver carcinoma. From unsorted bulk tissue weighing 20-30 mg, DNA and RNA were co-extracted. The input was approximately 500 ng total RNA; TCR beta cDNA was made from it with a constant-region primer. What produced the TCR beta libraries was three nested multiplex PCR rounds using slightly modified ARM-PCR. Researchers ran the first two PCR rounds for roughly 10 cycles each with TRBV1-TRBV30 forward primers and a C-beta reverse primer. TCRdb ran MiXCR on the multiplex PCR reads and lists one entry per CDR3 protein. This table holds 40,000 to 60,000 distinct CDR3 sequences, just over 70% found once. The specimen was liver tumor tissue from sampling region 5. Sample subset: tumor region T5, tumor centre. The receptors derive from a man aged 40-49 years with primary liver carcinoma and hepatitis B virus infection.

A note on this clonotype: At one end the junction does not follow the germline gene, possibly because of a read error. The J gene is TRBJ2-1, the V gene TRBV7-8; 15 bases map to TRBD2. Germline V gene sequence: CDR1 SGHVS, CDR2 FQNEAQ. The CDR3 totals 14 residues. CDR3: CASSSGLAGGEQFF. The CDR3 nucleotides are TGTGCCAGTAGCTCCGGACTAGCGGGAGGGGAGCAGTTCTTC.

Ten or more counts support this clonotype. The chain employs TRBV28 and TRBJ1-4, with a weak D call TRBD1 (5 bases). Germline V gene data show CDR1 as MDHEN and CDR2 as SYDVKM. The V end lost 2 bases, the J end lost 8 bases, and 12 bases lay between the germline ends. The CDR3 has 14 amino acids. The CDR3 protein is CASSLNRINEKLFF. CDR3 sequence (DNA): TGTGCCAGCAGTTTAAACAGGATAAACGAAAAACTGTTTTTT.

The rearrangement links TRBV4-1 to TRBJ2-1; 8 nucleotides match TRBD2. The ends lost 10 bases at V and 9 bases at J; junction bases unmatched: 20. From germline, CDR1 is MGHRA and CDR2 YSYEKL. The CDR3 extends over 16 amino acids. The CDR3 spells CANSQGPREGRGEQFF. In nucleotides, the CDR3 is TGCGCCAACAGTCAAGGTCCCCGGGAGGGCCGAGGTGAGCAGTTCTTC.

About this clonotype itself: The CDR3 does not end in the conserved phenylalanine or tryptophan, so this is likely a read error. The DNA is left out, because the CDR3 cannot be placed on it with certainty; the CDR3 is given as TCRdb lists it. The chain is built from TRBV11-2 and TRBJ1-2; TRBD1 is the table's D call and was not checked against the DNA. Germline V gives CDR1 SGHAT, CDR2 FQNNGV. From its first to its last residue, the CDR3 has 13 amino acids. CDR3 sequence: CASGLVQGLGYAV.

The chain links TRBV5-5 to TRBJ2-2; 7 bases match TRBD1. V was pared by 3 bases and J by 6 bases, with 8 bases of the junction left unmatched. The CDR3 has 15 amino acids. The germline V gene has CDR1 SGHKS and CDR2 YYEKEE (reference sequence). The CDR3, as DNA: TGTGCCAGCAGCTCCCAACTTCAGGGGGCCGGGGAGCTGTTTTTT. Translation: CASSSQLQGAGELFF.

Note on this clonotype: An end of the junction does not agree with germline; a read error may underlie this. V is TRBV11-2 and J is TRBJ2-1; weak D call: TRBD2 (5 bases). Germline lookup yields CDR1 SGHAT and CDR2 FQNNGV. The CDR3 covers 14 residues. As DNA, the CDR3 is TGTACCAGCAGCCCGGGAAGGCCGTACGATGAGCAGTTCTTC. Its translation is CTSSPGRPYDEQFF.

This clonotype was seen only a few times. A read error may produce the germline difference seen at one junction end. The chain has TRBV11-1 and TRBJ2-2, with a tentative D call TRBD2 (5 bases). This CDR3 region has 13 residues. Germline CDR1 SGHAT, CDR2 FQDESV (reference sequence). CDR3 sequence reads: CARSLGSTGELFF. CDR3 DNA: TGTGCCAGAAGCTTAGGGAGCACCGGGGAGCTGTTTTTT.

Turning to this clonotype: Without the conserved terminal phenylalanine or tryptophan, this CDR3 likely stems from a read error. Because the CDR3's place on the DNA is in doubt, the DNA is left out and the CDR3 is given as listed by TCRdb. The rearrangement links TRBV29-1 to TRBJ1-1; the D call TRBD1 from the table was never checked on the DNA. Germline V gene data show CDR1 as SQVTM and CDR2 as ANQGSEA. The CDR3 spans 12 residues, counting both ends. CDR3 residues: CSVARQETEAYS.

By its share, this clonotype is medium-sized (0.01 to 0.1%). V usage is TRBV11-2 and J usage is TRBJ2-1; possibly TRBD2 for D (5 bases). V was clipped by 0 bases and J by 9 bases, with 9 bases between them. CDR1 and CDR2 from the germline V gene are SGHAT and FQNNGV. The CDR3 length is 13 residues. CDR3 bases: TGTGCCAGCAGCTTAGAGGTGGGAGCTGAGCAGTTCTTC. It is translated as CASSLEVGAEQFF.

The V gene is TRBV11-2, the J gene TRBJ2-1, with D possibly being TRBD2 (6 bases). This CDR3 contains 14 residues. Per the germline V gene, CDR1 is SGHAT and CDR2 is FQNNGV. V lost 7 bases and J lost 15, with 25 bases in between. CDR3 nucleotides: TGTGCCAGCAATTCAGCGGGCCCTGGGAATGGGCGGTTCTTC. It codes for CASNSAGPGNGRFF.

As to this clonotype: Germline and junction disagree at one end, which may indicate a read error. The gene calls are TRBV11-2 and TRBJ2-1, with D maybe TRBD2 (6 bases). The length of the CDR3 is 14 residues. Germline loops: CDR1 SGHAT, CDR2 FQNNGV. CDR3: CAGSSAGLGNEHFF. The CDR3 DNA reads as TGTGCCGGCAGTTCAGCGGGCCTTGGGAATGAGCACTTCTTC.

Of note for this clonotype: The junction differs from germline at one of its ends, possibly a read error. The chain has TRBV11-2 and TRBJ1-1, with D possibly matching TRBD1 (6 bases). The CDR3 runs to 13 residues. From germline, CDR1 is SGHAT and CDR2 FQNNGV. CDR3 amino acids: CASSSGGGTEVFF. DNA for the CDR3: TGTGCCAGCAGCTCGGGGGGGGGCACTGAAGTTTTCTTT.

A note on this clonotype: One end of the junction does not line up with germline, which may come from a read error. CDR3 sequence: CTRSVSGTSRETQYF. The CDR3 region has the DNA TGTACCAGAAGCGTATCGGGAACTAGCCGTGAGACCCAGTACTTC. The genes are TRBV12-3 or TRBV12-4 and TRBJ2-5; possibly TRBD2 for D (6 bases). The CDR3 is 15 residues long.

J is TRBJ2-3 and V is TRBV7-2; maybe TRBD1 (6 bases). Trimming took off 0 bases at V and 3 bases at J, with 7 bases between the two ends. This CDR3 has 14 residues. The germline V gene encodes CDR1 SGHTA and CDR2 FQGNSA. The CDR3 DNA reads TGTGCCAGCAGCTTAGCCGGGACAACAGATACGCAGTATTTT. Translating it yields CASSLAGTTDTQYF.

A note on this clonotype: One end of the junction does not line up with germline, which may come from a read error. This chain links TRBV7-3 with TRBJ2-2, with 8 bases fitting TRBD2. Germline values: CDR1 SGHTA, CDR2 FQGTGA. This CDR3 has 13 amino acids. The CDR3 sequence: CASSARGSGGLFF. DNA for the CDR3: TGTGCCAGCAGCGCACGGGGAAGCGGGGGGCTGTTTTTT.

The gene calls are TRBV7-9 and TRBJ1-2, with D unclear. Trimming removed 5 bases from V and 2 bases from J, with 18 bases in between. CDR1 is SEHNR, CDR2 FQNEAQ, per germline (reference sequence). The CDR3 is 16 amino acids. CDR3 nucleotides: TGTGCCAGCAGCCATTACAAGCTGGGAGGGAACTATGGCTACACCTTC. This encodes CASSHYKLGGNYGYTF.

With regard to this clonotype: A read error may be the cause here, since a much bigger clone is one base away. This rearrangement joins TRBV28 to TRBJ2-1; D is possibly TRBD2 (6 bases). The CDR3 covers 14 residues. Germline V gene data show CDR1 as MDHEN and CDR2 as SYDVKM. CDR3 bases: TGTGCCGGCAGTGCCCCGGGACTTTACAATGAGCAGTTCTTC. The encoded protein is CAGSAPGLYNEQFF.

As concerns this clonotype: The junction departs from the called germline gene at one end, perhaps through a read error. The chain has TRBV28 and TRBJ2-2, with D maybe TRBD2 (6 bases). Per germline, CDR1 MDHEN and CDR2 SYDVKM. CDR3 length: 13 residues. CDR3 coding DNA: TGTGCCAGCAATCCCAACCTGGGCGGGGAGCCGTTTTTT. It yields the protein CASNPNLGGEPFF.

In this sample, this clonotype turned up many times. The DNA of the CDR3 is TGTGCCAGCAGTTTGAGACTAGCGGGAGGCGAACGGACCCAGTACTTC. Its protein is CASSLRLAGGERTQYF. The chain joins TRBV28 to TRBJ2-5, with TRBD2 identical over 13 bases. V shed 3 bases and J 7 bases; nucleotides not matched to a gene: 8. Germline loops: CDR1 MDHEN, CDR2 SYDVKM. The CDR3 covers 16 residues.

About this clonotype itself: The junction and the germline gene differ at one end; a read error may be behind it. The CDR3 DNA sequence: TGTGCCTGCAGATATGGACTAGTGGGGCACAATGAGCAGCTCTTC. Protein product: CACRYGLVGHNEQLF. The rearrangement links TRBV6-5 to TRBJ2-1; 7 nucleotides agree with TRBD2. In germline, CDR1 is MNHEY, CDR2 SVGAGI. This CDR3 is built from 15 residues.

A remark on this clonotype: One junction end does not reproduce the germline sequence, and a read error may be involved. J is TRBJ2-1 and V is TRBV5-6; 7 bases align to TRBD1. Germline V gene data show CDR1 as SGHDT and CDR2 as YYEEEE. This CDR3 contains 13 residues. CDR3 sequence reads: CVSSFGTANEQFF. CDR3 sequence (DNA): TGTGTCAGCAGCTTCGGGACAGCCAATGAACAGTTCTTC.

The V gene is TRBV30, the J gene TRBJ1-2; no clear D gene. Trimming shortened V by 5 bases and J by 5 bases, and 24 bases separated the two germline ends. Germline CDR1 reads GTSNPN; CDR2 reads SVGIG (reference sequence). This CDR3 has 16 amino acids. In DNA form, the CDR3 reads TGTGCCTGGCGCCCGAGACGGGGAGATCGATTTTATGGCTACACCTTC. It encodes CAWRPRRGDRFYGYTF.

By proportion, this clonotype is large. This chain links TRBV6-5 with TRBJ2-6; 8 bases are a match to TRBD1. V trimming: 5 bases; J trimming: 2 bases; junction bases outside the gene matches: 11. Germline assignment: CDR1 MNHEY and CDR2 SVGAGI. The CDR3 is made up of 18 amino acids. The CDR3 DNA is TGTGCCAGCAGTCTTTGGACAGGGATGAAAGCTGGGGCCAACGTCCTGACTTTC. It encodes CASSLWTGMKAGANVLTF.

This clonotype was seen repeatedly, ten times or more. The V gene is TRBV4-1, the J gene TRBJ1-5; no clear D gene. V was trimmed by 1 base and J by 10 bases, leaving 11 bases between them. CDR1 MGHRA and CDR2 YSYEKL come from the germline V gene. This CDR3 spans 13 amino acids. The CDR3: CASSQVTSLPQHF. CDR3 nucleotide sequence: TGCGCCAGCAGCCAAGTCACCAGCTTACCCCAGCATTTT.

In its sample, this clonotype was seen once. A read error may produce the germline difference seen at one junction end. This chain connects TRBV12-3 or TRBV12-4 to TRBJ1-6, with TRBD1 as a possible D gene (5 bases). This CDR3 contains 13 residues. CDR3 protein: CTNVDRNESPLHF. CDR3 nucleotides: TGCACCAACGTCGACAGAAATGAGTCACCCCTCCACTTT.

Turning to this clonotype: This CDR3 is missing its conserved last phenylalanine or tryptophan, likely due to a read error. The J gene is TRBJ1-1, the V gene TRBV28, with a tentative D call TRBD1 (6 bases). This CDR3 is built from 14 residues. The V end lost 5 bases, the J end lost 8 bases, and 18 bases lay between the germline ends. The germline V gene has CDR1 MDHEN and CDR2 SYDVKM. The CDR3 bases are TGTGCCAGCAGTCCACACCGGGACACCAAAGAAGCTTTCTAT. It yields the protein CASSPHRDTKEAFY.

Comment on this clonotype: Relative to the germline gene, one junction end is altered; a read error may explain this. V usage is TRBV12-3 or TRBV12-4 and J usage is TRBJ2-2, with 7 bases matching TRBD2. The CDR3 has 15 residues. The CDR3 spells CVSSRSGTDTGELFF. The CDR3, as DNA: TGTGTCAGCAGCCGAAGCGGGACTGACACCGGGGAGCTGTTCTTT.

Comment on this clonotype: Being one base from a much bigger clone, this may be a read error. CDR3 DNA: TGTGCCAGCAACTTACTACTAGGGAGCTACAATGAGCAGTTCTTC. Protein sequence: CASNLLLGSYNEQFF. The gene calls are TRBV28 and TRBJ2-1, with D maybe TRBD2 (5 bases). The CDR3 contains 15 residues. Germline values: CDR1 MDHEN, CDR2 SYDVKM. Trimming pared 7 bases from V and 3 bases from J, leaving 16 bases between.

This clonotype was detected many times. The CDR3 nucleotides read TGTGCCAGCAGTCCGTCAGGGGCATTAGGGTTAAGGGACTACACCTTC. It specifies CASSPSGALGLRDYTF. This chain uses TRBV28 with TRBJ1-2, with D possibly TRBD1 on 6 matching bases. V was clipped by 5 bases and J by 10 bases, with 26 bases between them. The CDR3 runs to 16 residues. Germline V CDR1 and CDR2: MDHEN, SYDVKM.

Notes on this clonotype: At one end, the junction sequence differs from germline, possibly due to a read error. This sequence joins TRBV24-1 and TRBJ2-5, with D possibly matching TRBD2 (5 bases). Per the germline V gene, CDR1 is KGHDR and CDR2 is SFDVKD. CDR3 length equals 15 residues. The CDR3 coding sequence is TGTGCCGCCAGCGAAGAGACTAACCTTCGAGAGACCCAGTACTTC. It codes for CAASEETNLRETQYF.